These T cell receptor beta chains were read from a single sample in a study of identical twins. TCRdb independently ran MiXCR on the 5' RACE reads; one entry per CDR3 protein. Among around 480,000 distinct CDR3 sequences listed, 14% were seen once. The same specimen was also included in a second study, on yellow fever vaccine responses in identical twins.

The specimen was CD4+ T cells sorted from blood. The origin of the receptors is a woman aged 18-29 years in good health. Both conserved end residues are trimmed from each CDR3. Fields, in order: V gene, J gene, CDR3 protein.

>TRBV7-9|TRBJ2-2
ASSSLAGGGTGELF
>TRBV20-1|TRBJ2-2
SARDSSRHGELF
>TRBV29-1|TRBJ2-2
SVEYGQGAGELF
>TRBV24-1|TRBJ1-2
ATSDPGQGNYGYT
>TRBV20-1|TRBJ2-2
SARVQPGTGELF
>TRBV20-1|TRBJ2-1
SARDHTRNEQF
>TRBV6-2/TRBV6-3|TRBJ2-1
ASRRGTGIVDNEQF
>TRBV20-1|TRBJ2-3
SAPARRGTDTQY
>TRBV28|TRBJ1-6
ASGQGFSPLH
>TRBV5-1|TRBJ2-7
ASRKTGGYEQY
>TRBV11-2|TRBJ2-2
ASSLVLRRTGELF
>TRBV11-3|TRBJ2-3
ASSSSGPDTQY
>TRBV15|TRBJ2-5
ATSLRGRQETQY
>TRBV2|TRBJ2-5
ASRTYLAGGQETQY
>TRBV5-1|TRBJ2-1
ASSARDEQF